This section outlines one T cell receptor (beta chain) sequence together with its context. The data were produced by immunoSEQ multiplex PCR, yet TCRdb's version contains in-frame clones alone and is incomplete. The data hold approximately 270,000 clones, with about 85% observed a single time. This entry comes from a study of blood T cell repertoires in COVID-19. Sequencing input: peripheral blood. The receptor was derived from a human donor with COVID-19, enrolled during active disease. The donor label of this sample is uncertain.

Written as DNA, the CDR3 is TGTGCCAGCAGCGTCTGGGACAGGCCTAACGAGCAGTACTTC. Protein product: CASSVWDRPNEQYF. V and J are TRBV28 and TRBJ2-7; 8 positions match TRBD1. Germline V gene lookup returns CDR1 MDHEN and CDR2 SYDVKM. The CDR3 has 14 residues. Unmatched junction bases numbered 9, after V lost 6 bases and J lost 5 bases.